Below, 30 T cell receptor beta chains from the same sample are listed, as sequenced in a study of beta chain features in type 1 diabetes (dated by TCRdb to between 2017 and 2018). The library came from the immunoSEQ multiplex PCR assay. All of the isolated RNA was reverse transcribed with the High Capacity cDNA Reverse Transcription Kit, so expressed TCRB transcripts were sequenced. Entries here come from immuneACCESS through TCRdb and include only in-frame sequences with V and J called. Some clones fail to appear in such tables; in the studies checked, an unresolved V gene covers under half of the shortfall, and the cause of the remainder is unknown. The sample table records hundreds of thousands of clones; roughly 15% of these occur just once. 0.02% to 0.03% of the sample is held by the ten biggest clonotypes. Source material: naive CD4+ T cells from blood. Read against the paper, the sample's cell subset or site label means: true naive CD4+ T cells. Source of these receptors: a woman between 18 and 30 years old in good health.

The genes are TRBV2 and TRBJ2-7; 10 nucleotides line up with TRBD1. This CDR3 comprises 17 residues. Germline CDR1 reads SNHLY; CDR2 reads FYNNEI. Trimming at V came to 6 bases and at J to 0 bases, leaving 11 bases not matched to a gene. The CDR3, as DNA: TGTGCCAGCAGCAAACCTCCGGGACAGGGGCTCTCCTACGAGCAGTACTTC. This encodes CASSKPPGQGLSYEQYF.

The chain links TRBV9 to TRBJ2-7; D remains unclear. Germline assignment: CDR1 SGDLS and CDR2 YYNGEE. CDR3 size: 13 residues. The ends were cut back, 5 bases at V and 3 bases at J, with 12 bases in the middle. The CDR3 spells CASSPKGFYEQYF. The CDR3 DNA is TGTGCCAGCAGTCCGAAGGGCTTCTACGAGCAGTACTTC.

This chain links TRBV28 with TRBJ2-5; the D gene is possibly TRBD1 (5 bases). Trimming removed 5 bases at V and 7 bases at J, with 11 bases between. The CDR3 spans 12 residues. Per germline, CDR1 MDHEN and CDR2 SYDVKM. DNA for the CDR3: TGTGCCAGCAGTGGAATTAGGGGGACCCAGTACTTC. Protein product: CASSGIRGTQYF.

This clone turned up a few times. V gene TRBV4-3 combines with J gene TRBJ2-2; 11 bases are a match to TRBD2. The ends lost 2 bases at V and 5 bases at J; junction bases unmatched: 7. The CDR3 has 17 amino acids. Germline V lookup: CDR1 LGHNA, CDR2 YSLEER. Here the CDR3 DNA reads TGCGCCAGCAGCCAACGCCGTAGCGGGAGGGGGACCGGGGAGCTGTTTTTT. Its translation: CASSQRRSGRGTGELFF.

The chain joins TRBV5-1 to TRBJ2-1; tentative D call: TRBD1 (6 bases). The CDR3 covers 14 residues. Germline V gene lookup returns CDR1 SGHRS and CDR2 YFSETQ. V was pared by 5 bases and J by 3 bases, with 12 bases between. The CDR3 loop is CASSPGAGYNEQFF. In DNA, the CDR3 is TGCGCCAGCAGTCCAGGGGCGGGCTACAATGAGCAGTTCTTC.

This clone was picked up a small number of times. The chain uses TRBV18 and TRBJ2-7, with 7 bases fitting TRBD2. CDR3 size: 15 residues. The germline V gene encodes CDR1 KGHSH and CDR2 LQKENI. V lost 6 bases and J lost 5; bases outside the gene matches: 13. The CDR3 loop reads CASSPPRREFDEQYF. As DNA, the CDR3 is TGTGCCAGCTCCCCCCCTCGGCGGGAGTTCGACGAGCAGTACTTC.

This clone appeared a few times. The rearrangement uses TRBV25-1 and TRBJ1-5, with D unresolved. V dropped 8 bases and J dropped 3 bases, with 5 bases sitting between them. CDR1 is MGHDK and CDR2 is SYGVNS in the germline V gene. This CDR3 is built from 11 residues. The CDR3, as DNA: TGTGCCAGCGGCCTCAATCAGCCCCAGCATTTT. This encodes CASGLNQPQHF.

The chain uses TRBV2 and TRBJ1-5, with 10 bases that match TRBD1. This CDR3 is 13 amino acids long. Germline V gives CDR1 SNHLY, CDR2 FYNNEI. Losses at the gene ends were 6 bases for V and 4 bases for J; bases not matched to a gene: 0. CDR3 DNA: TGTGCCAGCAGGGGACAGGGGAATCAGCCCCAGCATTTT. Translating gives CASRGQGNQPQHF. Supplemented by reference TRBV2 and TRBJ1-5, the full variable domain reads EPEVTQTPSHQVTQMGQEVILRCVPISNHLYFYWYRQILGQKVEFLVSFYNNEISEKSEIFDDQFSVERPDGSNFTLKIRSTKLEDSAMYFCASRGQGNQPQHFGDGTRLSIL.

V is TRBV25-1 and J is TRBJ1-5; the match to TRBD1 covers 10 bases. Germline CDR1 and CDR2: MGHDK and SYGVNS. CDR3 length: 18 amino acids. After removal of 1 base from V and 0 bases from J, the junction contained 6 bases not matched to a gene. The CDR3 DNA reads as TGTGCCAGCAGTGAATCCGGGACAGGGGCGGATAGCAATCAGCCCCAGCATTTT. This gives the protein CASSESGTGADSNQPQHF.

This rearrangement joins TRBV10-3 to TRBJ2-3; D gene ambiguous. The CDR3 extends over 11 amino acids. V was clipped by 9 bases and J by 6 bases, with 10 bases between them. Germline values: CDR1 ENHRY, CDR2 SYGVKD. The CDR3 DNA sequence: TGTGCCATTTCTGACCGTGATACGCAGTATTTT. Protein: CAISDRDTQYF.

This clone turned up a few times. This sample includes further DNA sequences coding for the same CDR3. The chain has TRBV4-3 and TRBJ1-3, with a weak D call TRBD1 (6 bases). From germline, CDR1 is LGHNA and CDR2 YSLEER. The CDR3 loop spans 15 amino acids. Between the trimmed V and J ends, which lost 2 bases and 1 base, there was a span of 9 bases. CDR3 in DNA: TGCGCCAGCAGCCAAAGTACAGGGTCTGGAAACACCATATATTTT. This sequence encodes CASSQSTGSGNTIYF.

The chain carries TRBV5-1 and TRBJ2-3, with D perhaps being TRBD1 or TRBD2 (5 bases each). Trimming pared 4 bases from V and 4 bases from J, leaving 16 bases between. Germline-derived CDR1 and CDR2 are SGHRS and YFSETQ. The CDR3 length is 15 residues. CDR3 sequence reads: CASSAGTSGADTQYF. The CDR3 DNA is TGCGCCAGCAGCGCCGGGACCAGCGGCGCAGATACGCAGTATTTT.

This chain connects TRBV11-2 to TRBJ2-2, with TRBD2 matching 10 bases. The CDR3 contains 19 residues. Germline lookup yields CDR1 SGHAT and CDR2 FQNNGV. Germline trimming cut 1 base from V and 5 bases from J; bases unmatched to any gene: 13. CDR3 amino acids: CASSLVLRRAGGSTGELFF. CDR3 in DNA: TGTGCCAGCAGCTTAGTTCTCAGGAGAGCGGGAGGGTCGACCGGGGAGCTGTTTTTT.

As concerns this clone: Additional DNA sequences in this sample encode the identical CDR3. The chain recombines TRBV9 with TRBJ2-3, with D perhaps matching TRBD2 (5 bases). Germline CDR1 is SGDLS and CDR2 is YYNGEE. V lost 0 bases and J 0 bases, leaving 8 bases between the germline ends. The CDR3 runs 15 residues. In DNA, the CDR3 is TGTGCCAGCAGCGTAGCGGGAAGGAGCACAGATACGCAGTATTTT. Its translation is CASSVAGRSTDTQYF.

V gene TRBV6-5 combines with J gene TRBJ2-7; D not resolved. The CDR3 totals 15 residues. V dropped 5 bases and J dropped 2 bases, with 16 bases sitting between them. The V gene's germline CDR1 is MNHEY and CDR2 SVGAGI. CDR3 in amino acids: CASSPDSGRAYEQYF. DNA of the CDR3: TGTGCCAGCAGTCCGGATTCTGGCAGAGCCTACGAGCAGTACTTC.

The chain joins TRBV9 to TRBJ2-6; D might be TRBD1 (7 bases). Trimming took off 2 bases at V and 0 bases at J, with 21 bases between the two ends. Germline V CDR1 and CDR2: SGDLS, YYNGEE. This CDR3 is built from 20 residues. The CDR3 coding sequence is TGTGCCAGCAGCGTGCCGAGGGGGGACAGTTCTGGCTCTGGGGCCAACGTCCTGACTTTC. Amino acid sequence: CASSVPRGDSSGSGANVLTF.

This clone was seen a few times. This chain uses TRBV29-1 with TRBJ2-3; weak D call: TRBD1 (5 bases). The CDR3 has 17 amino acids. Germline V CDR1 and CDR2: SQVTM, ANQGSEA. Trimming took off 4 bases at V and 1 base at J, with 21 bases between the two ends. DNA of the CDR3: TGCAGCGTTGGGGGCATCCCGCGATTGGGCCGCACAGATACGCAGTATTTT. This gives the protein CSVGGIPRLGRTDTQYF.

This chain joins TRBV9 and TRBJ2-1, with TRBD2 identical over 10 bases. The CDR3 runs to 15 residues. The germline V gene has CDR1 SGDLS and CDR2 YYNGEE. The V gene end was trimmed by 3 bases and the J gene end by 2 bases; junction bases not matched to a gene: 2. The CDR3 DNA sequence: TGTGCCAGCAGCGGAGGGACTAGCGCCTACAATGAGCAGTTCTTC. Translation gives CASSGGTSAYNEQFF.

This clone has a handful of counts. The J gene is TRBJ2-5, the V gene TRBV5-1; 12 nucleotides align to TRBD2. The germline gives CDR1 SGHRS, CDR2 YFSETQ. CDR3 size: 17 residues. V was clipped by 4 bases and J by 2 bases; unmatched bases: 9. The CDR3: CASSIGGTSGPQETQYF. The CDR3 DNA follows: TGCGCCAGCAGCATCGGCGGGACTAGCGGGCCTCAAGAGACCCAGTACTTC.

Concerning this clone itself: At one end, the junction sequence differs from germline, possibly due to a read error. V and J are TRBV6-7 and TRBJ2-1; D is ambiguous. TRBV6-7 counts as an open reading frame of uncertain function. CDR3 length: 10 amino acids. The CDR3, as DNA: TGTGCCAGCACCCCCCGCCGATGGGTCTTC. Translation: CASTPRRWVF.

V usage is TRBV5-1 and J usage is TRBJ2-1; TRBD2 matches 8 bases. The ends lost 2 bases at V and 7 bases at J; junction bases unmatched: 8. The CDR3 length is 15 residues. Germline CDR1 and CDR2: SGHRS and YFSETQ. CDR3 DNA sequence: TGCGCCAGCAGCTTAATAGCGGGAAGAGGGAATGAGCAGTTCTTC. It encodes CASSLIAGRGNEQFF.

This chain uses TRBV4-2 with TRBJ2-5; 8 bases agree with TRBD1. The CDR3 is made up of 14 amino acids. Germline CDR1 LGHNA, CDR2 YNFKEQ. J lost 4 bases, V lost 5 bases, and 6 bases had no gene match. CDR3 in amino acids: CASSTSTGAETQYF. DNA of the CDR3: TGTGCCAGCAGCACCTCGACAGGGGCAGAGACCCAGTACTTC.

This clone was recorded a few times. The V call is TRBV13, the J call TRBJ2-1, with 7 bases fitting TRBD1. V was pared by 3 bases and J by 2 bases, with 4 bases of the junction left unmatched. CDR3 size: 15 residues. Germline CDR1 and CDR2: PRHDT and FYEKMQ (reference sequence). CDR3 coding DNA: TGTGCCAGCAGCTTGTTAACAGGGGCCTACAATGAGCAGTTCTTC. Protein sequence: CASSLLTGAYNEQFF.

In its sample, this clone was seen a few times. The rearrangement links TRBV19 to TRBJ2-1; perhaps TRBD1 as D (5 bases). Trimming removed 10 bases at V and 8 bases at J, with 15 bases between. Germline loops: CDR1 LNHDA, CDR2 SQIVND (reference sequence). The CDR3 runs to 12 residues. The CDR3: CAISAGHDEQFF. As DNA, the CDR3 is TGTGCCATTTCGGCCGGACACGATGAGCAGTTCTTC. The variable domain in full, completed from reference TRBV19 and TRBJ2-1, reads DGGITQSPKYLFRKEGQNVTLSCEQNLNHDAMYWYRQDPGQGLRLIYYSQIVNDFQKGDIAEGYSVSREKKESFPLTVTSAQKNPTAFYLCAISAGHDEQFFGPGTRLTVL.

This chain connects TRBV29-1 to TRBJ2-1, with 9 positions matching TRBD1. The trim removed 7 bases at V and 3 bases at J, leaving 1 base unmatched. In germline, CDR1 is SQVTM, CDR2 ANQGSEA. The CDR3 runs to 12 residues. The DNA for the CDR3 is TGCAGCGCGGACAGGGGCTACAATGAGCAGTTCTTC. Protein product: CSADRGYNEQFF.

The V and J genes are TRBV18 and TRBJ1-2; 8 nucleotides agree with TRBD1. Trimming cost V 3 bases and J 2 bases; bases outside gene matches: 5. Germline loops: CDR1 KGHSH, CDR2 LQKENI. The CDR3 sequence is 15 residues long. As DNA, the CDR3 is TGTGCCAGCTCACCGACAGGGGACGGGAACTATGGCTACACCTTC. Encoded protein: CASSPTGDGNYGYTF.

In this sample, this clone turned up a few times. CDR3 DNA: TGTGCCAGCAGCTTGGGCGGGAGCTACACCGGGGAGCTGTTTTTT. Translated, it gives CASSLGGSYTGELFF. The rearrangement uses TRBV5-6 and TRBJ2-2, with TRBD2 identical over 7 bases. Germline assignment: CDR1 SGHDT and CDR2 YYEEEE. V lost 0 bases and J lost 3; bases outside the gene matches: 2. The CDR3 consists of 15 residues. Using reference TRBV5-6 and TRBJ2-2 for the parts outside the CDR3, the full variable domain is DAGVTQSPTHLIKTRGQQVTLRCSPKSGHDTVSWYQQALGQGPQFIFQYYEEEERQRGNFPDRFSGHQFPNYSSELNVNALLLGDSALYLCASSLGGSYTGELFFGEGSRLTVL.

This clone appeared a few times. The CDR3 here is CASSHPVADTQYF. The CDR3 nucleotides are TGTGCCAGCAGTCATCCGGTGGCAGATACGCAGTATTTT. The chain carries TRBV6-6 and TRBJ2-3; D ambiguous. The V end was cut by 5 bases, the J end by 4 bases, with 10 bases between. Germline V gene sequence: CDR1 MNHNY, CDR2 SVGAGI (reference sequence). The CDR3 has 13 amino acids.

The chain links TRBV4-1 to TRBJ2-7; TRBD1 aligns across 10 bases. The V gene's germline CDR1 is MGHRA and CDR2 YSYEKL. There are 17 residues in the CDR3. V shed 4 bases, J shed 4 bases, and the junction held 13 bases outside the gene matches. In DNA form, the CDR3 reads TGCGCCAGCAGCCCAACTACTAAGAGGACAGGGGGTTACGAGCAGTACTTC. It specifies CASSPTTKRTGGYEQYF.

The chain links TRBV5-4 to TRBJ2-1; unclear D gene. Trimming shortened V by 5 bases and J by 0 bases, and 18 bases separated the two germline ends. CDR1 SGHNT and CDR2 YYREEE come from the germline V gene (reference sequence). The CDR3 contains 17 residues. The CDR3 loop reads CASSPSILRSSYNEQFF. The CDR3 nucleotides are TGTGCCAGCAGTCCCTCCATACTTCGATCCTCCTACAATGAGCAGTTCTTC. Full variable domain (missing parts from reference TRBV5-4 and TRBJ2-1): ETGVTQSPTHLIKTRGQQVTLRCSSQSGHNTVSWYQQALGQGPQFIFQYYREEENGRGNFPPRFSGLQFPNYSSELNVNALELDDSALYLCASSPSILRSSYNEQFFGPGTRLTVL.